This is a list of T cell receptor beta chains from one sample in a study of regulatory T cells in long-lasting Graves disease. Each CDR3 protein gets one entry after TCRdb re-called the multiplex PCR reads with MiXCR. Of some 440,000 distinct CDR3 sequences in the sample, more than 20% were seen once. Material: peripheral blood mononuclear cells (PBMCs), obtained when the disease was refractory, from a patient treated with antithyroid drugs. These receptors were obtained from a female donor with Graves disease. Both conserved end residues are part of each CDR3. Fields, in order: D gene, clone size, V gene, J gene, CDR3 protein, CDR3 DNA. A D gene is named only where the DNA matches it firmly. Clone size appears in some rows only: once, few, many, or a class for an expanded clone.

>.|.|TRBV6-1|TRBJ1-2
CASGDWGGYGYTF
TGTGCCAGCGGAGACTGGGGCGGCTATGGCTACACCTTC
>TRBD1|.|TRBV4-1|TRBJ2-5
CASSQGTGGGETQYF
TGCGCCAGCAGCCAAGGGACAGGGGGCGGTGAGACCCAGTACTTC
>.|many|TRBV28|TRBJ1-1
CASSLERQVTTEAFF
TGTGCCAGCAGCCTCGAGCGGCAGGTGACCACTGAAGCTTTCTTT
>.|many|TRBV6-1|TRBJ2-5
CASSEGLFYGGETQYF
TGTGCCAGCAGTGAAGGGCTATTTTACGGGGGAGAGACCCAGTACTTC
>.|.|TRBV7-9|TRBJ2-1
CASSGLGTQNNEQFF
TGTGCCAGCAGCGGACTGGGGACACAAAACAATGAGCAGTTCTTC
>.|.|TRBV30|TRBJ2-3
CAWEETDTQYF
TGTGCCTGGGAAGAAACAGATACGCAGTATTTT
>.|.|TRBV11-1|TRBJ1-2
CASSLASETYGYTF
TGTGCCAGCAGCTTAGCGTCGGAGACTTATGGCTACACCTTC
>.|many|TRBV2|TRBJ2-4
CASSPGSLGKNIQYF
TGTGCCAGCAGTCCCGGCAGTCTAGGCAAAAACATTCAGTACTTC
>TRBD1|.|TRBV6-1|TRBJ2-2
CASRGTGGTGELFF
TGTGCCAGCAGGGGGACAGGGGGCACCGGGGAGCTGTTTTTT
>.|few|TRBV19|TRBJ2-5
CASNRGLGETQYF
TGTGCCAGTAACCGAGGACTCGGAGAGACCCAGTACTTC
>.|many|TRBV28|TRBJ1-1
CASRWTELNTEAFF
TGTGCCAGCAGGTGGACGGAATTGAACACTGAAGCTTTCTTT
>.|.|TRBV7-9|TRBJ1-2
CASSLLTDYGYTF
TGTGCCAGCAGCTTGTTGACGGACTATGGCTACACCTTC
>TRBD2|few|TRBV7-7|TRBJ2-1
CASSLAGAKYNEQFF
TGTGCTAGCAGCTTAGCGGGAGCGAAATACAATGAGCAGTTCTTC
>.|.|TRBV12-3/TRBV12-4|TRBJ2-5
CASSFLTGPDGSETQYF
TGTGCCAGCAGTTTCTTAACAGGGCCCGATGGCTCAGAGACCCAGTACTTC
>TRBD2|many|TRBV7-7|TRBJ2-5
CASGLAGGLETQYF
TGTGCTAGCGGACTAGCGGGAGGGTTGGAGACCCAGTACTTC
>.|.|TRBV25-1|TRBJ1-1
CASSPGDGTEAFF
TGTGCCTCATCCCCAGGGGACGGTACTGAAGCTTTCTTT
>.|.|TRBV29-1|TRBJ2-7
CSVEDQGLEQYF
TGCAGCGTTGAAGACCAGGGACTCGAGCAGTACTTC
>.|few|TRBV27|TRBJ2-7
CASSFFRGNYEQYF
TGTGCCAGCAGTTTCTTCAGGGGAAACTACGAGCAGTACTTC
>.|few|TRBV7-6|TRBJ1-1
CASSLERTNTEAFF
TGTGCCAGCAGCTTAGAGCGAACCAACACTGAAGCTTTCTTT
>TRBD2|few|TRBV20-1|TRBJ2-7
CSAISSGRMPYEQYF
TGCAGTGCCATAAGTAGCGGGAGGATGCCCTACGAGCAGTACTTC
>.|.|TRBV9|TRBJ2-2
CASSVPQGSGELFF
TGTGCCAGCAGCGTCCCCCAGGGTTCCGGGGAGCTGTTTTTT
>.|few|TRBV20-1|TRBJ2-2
CSAIYVTGELFF
TGCAGTGCTATATACGTAACCGGGGAGCTGTTTTTT
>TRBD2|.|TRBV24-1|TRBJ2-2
CATSEGWGGRTGELFF
TGTGCCACCAGTGAGGGTTGGGGGGGACGCACCGGGGAGCTGTTTTTT
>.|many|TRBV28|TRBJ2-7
CASGQRSYEQYF
TGTGCCAGCGGCCAGCGGTCCTACGAGCAGTACTTC
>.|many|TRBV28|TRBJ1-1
CASTERGAYTEAFF
TGTGCCAGCACCGAACGGGGGGCGTACACTGAAGCTTTCTTT
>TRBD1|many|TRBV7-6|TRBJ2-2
CASSARYRGRQTGELFF
TGTGCCAGCAGCGCCCGATACAGGGGGCGCCAAACCGGGGAGCTGTTTTTT
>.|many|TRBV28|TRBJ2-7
CASSFPVPGPQYF
TGTGCCAGCAGTTTTCCAGTCCCGGGACCGCAGTACTTC
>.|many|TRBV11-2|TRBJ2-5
CASSTNLDQQETQYF
TGTGCCAGCAGCACTAATTTGGACCAACAAGAGACCCAGTACTTC
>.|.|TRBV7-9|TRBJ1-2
CASSLENDRRYTF
TGTGCCAGCAGCTTAGAGAATGACAGACGCTACACCTTC
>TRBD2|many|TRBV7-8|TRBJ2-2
CASSLAPSRVAGLYGELFF
TGTGCCAGCAGCTTAGCCCCGAGCCGGGTAGCGGGGCTCTACGGGGAGCTGTTTTTT
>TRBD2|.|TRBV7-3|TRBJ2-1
CASSLRAGDSYNEQFF
TGTGCCAGCAGCTTAAGGGCGGGAGATAGCTACAATGAGCAGTTCTTC
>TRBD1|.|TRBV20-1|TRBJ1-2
CSAREGSTGDYGYTF
TGCAGTGCTAGAGAAGGCTCAACAGGGGACTATGGCTACACCTTC
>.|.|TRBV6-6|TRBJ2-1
CASSYSTRGSYNEQFF
TGTGCCAGCAGTTACTCGACCCGGGGCTCCTACAATGAGCAGTTCTTC
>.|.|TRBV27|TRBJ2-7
CASRRQSPSSYEQYF
TGTGCCAGCCGTCGACAGTCCCCTTCTTCCTACGAGCAGTACTTC
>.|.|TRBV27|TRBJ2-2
CASSPTWGATGELFF
TGTGCCAGCAGTCCTACTTGGGGGGCAACCGGGGAGCTGTTTTTT
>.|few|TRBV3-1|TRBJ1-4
CASSPRARINEKLFF
TGTGCCAGCAGCCCCCGGGCGCGCATTAATGAAAAACTGTTTTTT
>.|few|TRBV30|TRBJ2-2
CAWTIKGNTGELFF
TGTGCCTGGACTATAAAGGGGAACACCGGGGAGCTGTTTTTT
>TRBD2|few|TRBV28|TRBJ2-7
CASRFGLAGTYEQYF
TGTGCCAGCCGATTCGGACTAGCGGGAACCTACGAGCAGTACTTC